The 9 T cell receptor beta chains below were found in one sample sequenced in a study of tumor-infiltrating lymphocytes in primary liver carcinoma. The tissue used was unsorted bulk material of about 19-33 mg. RNA and DNA were co-extracted from it with the AllPrep DNA/RNA mini kit. cDNA specific to TCR beta was made from 500 ng of total RNA, with a constant-region primer employed for priming. A slightly modified ARM-PCR protocol with three nested multiplex PCR rounds produced these TCR beta libraries. Both of the initial two PCR rounds ran for about 11 cycles and employed TRBV1-TRBV30 forward primers alongside a C-beta reverse primer. Via MiXCR, TCRdb re-called the multiplex PCR reads, giving one row per CDR3 protein. This sample has tens of thousands of distinct CDR3 sequences, with 77% found just once. Sequencing was carried out using liver tumor tissue from sampling region 5. The subset was: tumor region T5, tumor centre. These receptors originate from a woman in her 30s with primary liver carcinoma and hepatitis B virus infection.

On this clonotype itself: The final CDR3 position lacks the conserved phenylalanine or tryptophan, pointing to a likely read error. Because the CDR3's place on the DNA is in doubt, the DNA is left out and the CDR3 is given as listed by TCRdb. The V call is TRBV6-5, the J call TRBJ2-2; the table's D call TRBD1 went unverified against the DNA. Looked up from germline, CDR1 is MNHEY and CDR2 is SVGAGI. With termini counted, the CDR3 has 15 amino acids. This CDR3 reads CASSQRTGFTGELSY.

Notes on this clonotype: This CDR3 is missing its conserved last phenylalanine or tryptophan, likely due to a read error. The V gene is TRBV20-1, the J gene TRBJ2-1, with 10 bases matching TRBD2. Germline V gene lookup returns CDR1 DFQATT and CDR2 SNEGSKA (reference sequence). V was clipped by 6 bases and J by 0 bases; unmatched bases: 11. The CDR3 contains 17 residues. This CDR3 is CSASAGGLPSSYNEQFL. CDR3 DNA sequence: TGCAGTGCCTCAGCGGGAGGGCTACCGAGCTCCTACAATGAGCAGTTCTTA.

A word on this clonotype: The junction does not match germline at one end; this may be a read error. The V gene is TRBV7-8, the J gene TRBJ1-5; D remains ambiguous. Germline CDR1 SGHVS, CDR2 FQNEAQ. The CDR3 contains 15 residues. As DNA, the CDR3 is TGTGACAGCAGCTTAGCGCCGAGCAGCAATCAGCCCCAGCATTTT. It yields the protein CDSSLAPSSNQPQHF.

With respect to this clonotype: A much larger clone differs from this one at a single base, so this may be a read error. The chain employs TRBV7-2 and TRBJ2-3, with D unclear. This CDR3 spans 13 amino acids. Germline CDR1 reads SGHTA; CDR2 reads FQGNSA. The CDR3 DNA reads as TGTGCCAGCAGCTCTTCCTTGGTGGATACGCATTATTTT. Translating gives CASSSSLVDTHYF.

Notes on this clonotype: Compared with germline, one end of the junction differs, possibly owing to a read error. The chain couples TRBV10-3 to TRBJ2-1; tentative D call: TRBD2 (5 bases). The length of the CDR3 is 14 residues. Per germline, CDR1 ENHRY and CDR2 SYGVKD. The CDR3: CAISPTATLDERSF. Here the CDR3 DNA reads TGTGCCATCAGTCCCACGGCGACCCTGGATGAGCGGTCCTTC.

Remarks on this clonotype: The junction and the germline gene differ at one end; a read error may be behind it. This rearrangement joins TRBV6-1 to TRBJ2-7; no firm D call. The CDR3 runs to 16 residues. Germline values: CDR1 MNHNS, CDR2 SASEGT. CDR3 nucleotides: TGCGCCAGCAGTGAAGGATCCCGGACGGCCGATCGCGGGCAGTACTTC. It is translated as CASSEGSRTADRGQYF.

Turning to this clonotype: Its ends do not fully match the called genes, so a read error is possible. The V call is TRBV4-2, the J call TRBJ2-7, with 9 bases identical to TRBD1. CDR1 and CDR2 from the germline V gene are LGHNA and YNFKEQ. This CDR3 region has 15 residues. CDR3 sequence: CDSSLAGTGNYEQYF. The CDR3 region has the DNA TGTGACAGCAGTCTAGCCGGGACAGGGAATTACGAGCAGTACTTC.

The rearrangement joins TRBV6-1 to TRBJ1-2; no firm D call. The germline CDR1 and CDR2 sequences are MNHNS and SASEGT. There are 14 residues in the CDR3. Trimming took 7 bases from V and 4 from J, leaving 16 bases between them. CDR3 bases: TGTGCCAGCACTGCACAAGGCCTGATCTATGGCTACACCTTC. This sequence encodes CASTAQGLIYGYTF.

About this clonotype: Possible read error: a much larger clone is one base away. V usage is TRBV30 and J usage is TRBJ2-7; D is ambiguous. Germline V gene data show CDR1 as GTSNPN and CDR2 as SVGIG (reference sequence). Trimming removed 4 bases at V and 3 bases at J, with 16 bases between. The CDR3 runs 14 residues. The CDR3 bases are TGTGCCTGGAACGACTTATTGAACGGCTACGAGCAGTACTTC. As protein: CAWNDLLNGYEQYF.